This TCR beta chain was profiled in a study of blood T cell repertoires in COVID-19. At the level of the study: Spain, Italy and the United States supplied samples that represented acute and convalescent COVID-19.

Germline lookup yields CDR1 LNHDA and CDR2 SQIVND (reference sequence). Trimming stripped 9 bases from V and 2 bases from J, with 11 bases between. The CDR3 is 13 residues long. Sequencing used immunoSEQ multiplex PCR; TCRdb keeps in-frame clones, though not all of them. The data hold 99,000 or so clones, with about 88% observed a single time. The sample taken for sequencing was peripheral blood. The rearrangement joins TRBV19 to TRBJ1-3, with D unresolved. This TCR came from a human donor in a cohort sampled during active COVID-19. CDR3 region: CASASTAGNTIYF. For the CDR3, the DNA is TGTGCCAGCGCGAGTACGGCTGGAAACACCATATATTTT.